A selection of T cell receptor beta chains follows, all from one sample in a study of shared clonotypes between healthy human individuals. TCRdb's copy holds only in-frame clones and misses some; the assay was immunoSEQ multiplex PCR. The sample shows 2 million to 2.5 million clones, 85% to 95% of them seen only once. The sample comprised naive CD4+ T cells from PBMCs. The receptors were gathered from a man in his late teens or twenties in good health. Some clones in this sample may be carry-over from other donors' samples. Each CDR3 is given with its conserved first and last residue. D genes are given only for firm matches. Some rows have no size entry. The others give once, few or many, or a class for an expanded clone.

d_call,j_call,clone_size,v_call,cdr3_nt,cdr3_aa
TRBD1,TRBJ1-3,-,TRBV29-1,TGCAGCGGGACAGGGGGAAACACCATATATTTT,CSGTGGNTIYF
-,TRBJ2-3,-,TRBV11-3,TGTGCCAGCAGCTTAGGAGTCGGGACGGGAGTGGTAGATACGCAGTATTTT,CASSLGVGTGVVDTQYF
-,TRBJ1-2,-,TRBV28,TGTGCCAGCAGTTTTTCGGGAGAAAATCGGGTTGGCTACACCTTC,CASSFSGENRVGYTF
-,TRBJ2-3,-,TRBV5-1,TGCGCCAGCAGCTTGACTCTTTCATCCGATACGCAGTATTTT,CASSLTLSSDTQYF
-,TRBJ2-7,-,TRBV2,TGTGCCAGCAGTGATCAGGGGTGGTTCTACGAGCAGTACTTC,CASSDQGWFYEQYF
-,TRBJ2-7,once,TRBV29-1,TGCAGCGTTGGTTTGAGCTCCTACGAGCAGTACTTC,CSVGLSSYEQYF
-,TRBJ1-3,few,TRBV5-1,TGCGCCAGCAGCCCCGACGGGGGTTTGGGACGGAACACCATATATTTT,CASSPDGGLGRNTIYF
TRBD2,TRBJ2-3,-,TRBV5-1,TGCGCCAGCAGCGCCGGGACTAGCGGGATCACAGATACGCAGTATTTT,CASSAGTSGITDTQYF
-,TRBJ2-3,-,TRBV11-2,TGTGCCAGCAGCTTAGGGGTAGGGGGTCCGACAGATACGCAGTATTTT,CASSLGVGGPTDTQYF
-,TRBJ2-2,-,TRBV5-1,TGCGCCAGCAGCTTAATAGGAGAGTGGAATCGTACCGGGGAGCTGTTTTTT,CASSLIGEWNRTGELFF
TRBD1,TRBJ1-2,-,TRBV7-9,TGTGCCAGCAGCTTGCCGGGACAGGGGGACTATGGCTACACCTTC,CASSLPGQGDYGYTF
TRBD1,TRBJ1-1,once,TRBV5-1,TGCGCCAGCAGCTCATCCCCGGGACAGGCCCCCAAAGCTTTCTTT,CASSSSPGQAPKAFF
-,TRBJ1-5,-,TRBV2,TGTGCCAGCACAGACAGCCTCAATCAGCCCCAGCATTTT,CASTDSLNQPQHF
-,TRBJ1-3,-,TRBV6-1,TGTGCCAGCAGTGCGCTAATCAACTCTGGAAACACCATATATTTT,CASSALINSGNTIYF
-,TRBJ1-1,-,TRBV7-3,TGTGCCAGCAGCGTCTCAACGAACACTGAAGCTTTCTTT,CASSVSTNTEAFF
TRBD1,TRBJ2-7,-,TRBV7-3,TGTGCCAGCAGCTCCGGGACAGCAGGGGAGCAGTACTTC,CASSSGTAGEQYF
-,TRBJ1-1,-,TRBV16,TGTGCCAGCAGCCCCTCGATCCCGAACACTGAAGCTTTCTTT,CASSPSIPNTEAFF
TRBD2,TRBJ2-1,-,TRBV11-2,TGTGCCAGCAGCTACCCGGGGAGCGGGAGAAACAATGAGCAGTTCTTC,CASSYPGSGRNNEQFF
TRBD2,TRBJ2-2,-,TRBV2,TGTGCCAGCAGTGGGATAGCGGGAGGGGTGTCTGGTACCGGGGAGCTGTTTTTT,CASSGIAGGVSGTGELFF
-,TRBJ2-7,-,TRBV28,TGTGCCAGCAGCACCCCCCCAAAGTGGCAGTACTTC,CASSTPPKWQYF
TRBD2,TRBJ2-3,once,TRBV9,TGTGCCAGCAGCGCGAGACTAGCGGGAGTTATAGATACGCAGTATTTT,CASSARLAGVIDTQYF
-,TRBJ2-1,-,TRBV7-2,TGTGCCAGCAGCGTCGGGGGCTGGAGAGAGCAGTTCTTC,CASSVGGWREQFF
TRBD2,TRBJ2-7,once,TRBV29-1,TGCAGCGTTGGCCGGACTAGCGGGAGTAGGTACGAGCAGTACTTC,CSVGRTSGSRYEQYF
TRBD1,TRBJ2-5,-,TRBV5-4,TGTGCCAGCAGCCCAGGGACAGGCCAAGAGACCCAGTACTTC,CASSPGTGQETQYF
-,TRBJ1-6,-,TRBV5-1,TGCGCCAGCAGCTTGGAATCTATGGGGAGAGGGAATTCACCCCTCCACTTT,CASSLESMGRGNSPLHF
-,TRBJ2-5,-,TRBV21-1,TGTGCCAGCAGTAGAATCGGGGACGGACAAGAGACCCAGTACTTC,CASSRIGDGQETQYF
-,TRBJ2-3,-,TRBV30,TGTGCCTGGAGTGTATCGTACCGTCGGCTAACTAGCACAGATACGCAGTATTTT,CAWSVSYRRLTSTDTQYF
-,TRBJ1-5,-,TRBV5-6,TGTGCCAGCAGCTTGGCAGGGTTCTCTTCGGGTCAGCCCCAGCATTTT,CASSLAGFSSGQPQHF
-,TRBJ2-3,-,TRBV6-6,TGTGCCAGCACGGCTGCAGATACGCAGTATTTT,CASTAADTQYF
-,TRBJ1-1,-,TRBV29-1,TGCAGCGTTGACAGTCTCGCAGGAGGGGACACTGAAGCTTTCTTT,CSVDSLAGGDTEAFF
-,TRBJ2-6,-,TRBV5-1,TGCGCCAGCAGCCCGGAAACCAACGTCCTGACTTTC,CASSPETNVLTF
-,TRBJ1-3,-,TRBV10-3,TGTGCCATCAGTGAGTCGTTGGGAAACACCATATATTTT,CAISESLGNTIYF
-,TRBJ2-3,-,TRBV18,TGTGCCAGCTCACCCGAGCCGTGGGGAACAGATACGCAGTATTTT,CASSPEPWGTDTQYF
TRBD1,TRBJ1-4,-,TRBV19,TGTGCCAGTAGTAGAAACCCCAGGGGGGGTGAAAAACTGTTTTTT,CASSRNPRGGEKLFF
-,TRBJ2-3,-,TRBV11-3,TGTGCCAGCAGCTCGATGAAACGAGATACGCAGTATTTT,CASSSMKRDTQYF